The source of this T cell receptor (beta chain) is a study of blood T cell repertoires in COVID-19. Turning to the study itself: There were acute and convalescent COVID-19 samples, and they came from the United States, Italy and Spain.

Sequencing was performed with immunoSEQ multiplex PCR; in TCRdb, only in-frame clones are kept and a portion is missing. Among over 75,000 clones, 80% to 95% were seen once, and the ten largest hold about 2.5%. This sequence was found in a human donor with active COVID-19. The donor label of this sample is uncertain. Sequencing was carried out using peripheral blood.

CDR3 in amino acids: CASTGATEAFF. As DNA, the CDR3 is TGCGCCAGCACAGGGGCTACTGAAGCTTTCTTT. The rearrangement uses TRBV10-2 and TRBJ1-1; D perhaps matches TRBD1 (6 bases). In germline, CDR1 is WSHSY, CDR2 SAAADI. V lost 7 bases and J 5 bases, leaving 8 bases between the germline ends. The CDR3 loop spans 11 amino acids.